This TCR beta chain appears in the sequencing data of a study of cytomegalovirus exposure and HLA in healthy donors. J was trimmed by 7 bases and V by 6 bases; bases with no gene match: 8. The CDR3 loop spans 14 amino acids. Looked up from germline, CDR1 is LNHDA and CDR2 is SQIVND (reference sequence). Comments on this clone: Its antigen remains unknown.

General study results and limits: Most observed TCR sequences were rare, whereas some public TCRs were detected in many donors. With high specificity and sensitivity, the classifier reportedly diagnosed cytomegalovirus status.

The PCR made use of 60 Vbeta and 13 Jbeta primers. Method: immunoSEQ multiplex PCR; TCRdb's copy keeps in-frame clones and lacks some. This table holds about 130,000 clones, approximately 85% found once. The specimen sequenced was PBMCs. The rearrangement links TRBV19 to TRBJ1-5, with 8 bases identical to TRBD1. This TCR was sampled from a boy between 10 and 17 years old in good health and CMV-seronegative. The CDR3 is CASRRTGLVQPQHF. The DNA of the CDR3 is TGTGCCAGTAGACGGACAGGGCTGGTGCAGCCCCAGCATTTT.